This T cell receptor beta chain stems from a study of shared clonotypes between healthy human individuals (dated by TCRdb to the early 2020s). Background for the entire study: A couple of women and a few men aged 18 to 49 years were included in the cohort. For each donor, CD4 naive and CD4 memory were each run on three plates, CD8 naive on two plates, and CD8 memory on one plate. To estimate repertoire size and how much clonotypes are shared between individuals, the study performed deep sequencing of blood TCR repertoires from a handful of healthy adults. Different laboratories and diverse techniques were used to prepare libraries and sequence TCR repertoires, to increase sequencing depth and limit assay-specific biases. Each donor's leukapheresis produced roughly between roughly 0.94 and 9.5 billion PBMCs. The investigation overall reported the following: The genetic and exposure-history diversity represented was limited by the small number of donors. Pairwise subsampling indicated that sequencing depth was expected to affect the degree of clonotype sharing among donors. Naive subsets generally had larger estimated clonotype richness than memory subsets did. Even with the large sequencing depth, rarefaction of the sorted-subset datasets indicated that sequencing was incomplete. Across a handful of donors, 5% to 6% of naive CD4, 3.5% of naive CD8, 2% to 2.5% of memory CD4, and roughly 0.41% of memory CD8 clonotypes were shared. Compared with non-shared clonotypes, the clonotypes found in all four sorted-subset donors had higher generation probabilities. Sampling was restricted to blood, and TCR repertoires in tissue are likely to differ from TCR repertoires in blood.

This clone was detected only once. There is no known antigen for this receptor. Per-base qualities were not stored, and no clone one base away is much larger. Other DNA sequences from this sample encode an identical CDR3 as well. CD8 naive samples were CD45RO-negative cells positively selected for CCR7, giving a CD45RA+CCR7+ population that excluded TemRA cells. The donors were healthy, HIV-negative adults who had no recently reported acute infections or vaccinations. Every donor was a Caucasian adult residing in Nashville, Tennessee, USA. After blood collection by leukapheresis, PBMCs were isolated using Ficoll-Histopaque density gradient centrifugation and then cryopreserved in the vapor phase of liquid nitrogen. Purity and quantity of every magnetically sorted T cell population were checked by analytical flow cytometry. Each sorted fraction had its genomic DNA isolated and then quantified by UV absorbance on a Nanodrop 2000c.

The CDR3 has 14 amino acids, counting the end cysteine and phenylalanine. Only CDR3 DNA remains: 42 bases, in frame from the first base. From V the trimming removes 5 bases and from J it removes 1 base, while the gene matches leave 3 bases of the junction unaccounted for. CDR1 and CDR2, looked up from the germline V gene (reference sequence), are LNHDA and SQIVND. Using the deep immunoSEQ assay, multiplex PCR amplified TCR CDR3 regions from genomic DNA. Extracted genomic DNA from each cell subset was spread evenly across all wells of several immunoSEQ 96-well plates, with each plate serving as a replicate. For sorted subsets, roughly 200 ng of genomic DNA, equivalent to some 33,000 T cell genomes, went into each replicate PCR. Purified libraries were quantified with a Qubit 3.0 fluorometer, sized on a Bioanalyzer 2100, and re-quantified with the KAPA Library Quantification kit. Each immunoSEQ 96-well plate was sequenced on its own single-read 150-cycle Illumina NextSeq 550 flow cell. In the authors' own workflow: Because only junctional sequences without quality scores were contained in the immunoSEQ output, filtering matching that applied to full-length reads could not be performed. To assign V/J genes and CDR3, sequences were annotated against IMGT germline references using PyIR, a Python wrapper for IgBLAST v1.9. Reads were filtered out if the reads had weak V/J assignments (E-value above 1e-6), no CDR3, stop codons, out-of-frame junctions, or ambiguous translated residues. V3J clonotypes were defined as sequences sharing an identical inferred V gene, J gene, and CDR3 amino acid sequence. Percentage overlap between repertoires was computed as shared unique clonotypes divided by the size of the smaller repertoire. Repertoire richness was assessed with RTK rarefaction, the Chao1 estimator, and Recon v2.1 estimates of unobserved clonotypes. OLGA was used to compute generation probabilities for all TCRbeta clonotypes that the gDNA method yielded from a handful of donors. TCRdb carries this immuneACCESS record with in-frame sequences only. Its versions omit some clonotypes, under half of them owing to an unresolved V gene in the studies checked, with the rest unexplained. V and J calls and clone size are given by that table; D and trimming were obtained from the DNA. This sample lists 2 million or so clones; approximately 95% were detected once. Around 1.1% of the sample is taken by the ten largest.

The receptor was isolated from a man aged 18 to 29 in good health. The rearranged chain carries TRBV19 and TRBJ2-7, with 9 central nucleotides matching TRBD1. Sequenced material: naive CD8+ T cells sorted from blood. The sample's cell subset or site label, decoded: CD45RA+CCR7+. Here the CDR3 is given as CASSSGTGSYEQYF. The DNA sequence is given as TGTGCCAGTAGTTCCGGGACAGGGTCCTACGAGCAGTACTTC.